This T cell receptor beta chain was sequenced for a study of blood T cell repertoires in COVID-19. The CDR3 runs to 15 residues. The V gene's germline CDR1 is SEHNR and CDR2 FQNEAQ (reference sequence). With 7 bases removed from V and 2 bases from J, the gap between germline ends came to 16 bases. The data were produced by immunoSEQ multiplex PCR, yet TCRdb's version contains in-frame clones alone and is incomplete. The profile covers 200,000 or so clones, with roughly 84% appearing a single time and 6.2% taken by the ten largest. The sequence derives from a woman in her 40s who had recovered from COVID-19. J is TRBJ2-3 and V is TRBV7-9, with D perhaps TRBD1 (5 bases). Specimen: peripheral blood. This chain's CDR3 is CASNPVGQSTDTQYF. The CDR3 bases are TGTGCCAGCAATCCGGTGGGGCAATCCACAGATACGCAGTATTTT.